This TCR beta chain comes out of a study of T-cell reconstitution after alpha-beta-depleted transplantation in children. CDR1 KGHSH and CDR2 LQKENI come from the germline V gene. Trimming removed 3 bases from V and 3 bases from J, with 9 bases in between. The CDR3 extends over 13 amino acids. The study, taken as a whole, reports: Reportedly, roughly two months post-transplant, alpha-beta T cells arose from several hundred expanded graft clones. Newly made T cells mostly supplied T-cell counts and diversity one year after transplant.

Unique molecular identifiers were used to barcode this TCRbeta library. TCRdb re-called the PCR reads through MiXCR, storing one row per CDR3 protein. The sample includes about 900,000 distinct CDR3 sequences, roughly 29% of them seen just once. On this clonotype itself: Its antigen is undetermined.

V gene TRBV18 combines with J gene TRBJ2-7; a weak D match, TRBD1 (6 bases). The specimen was PBMCs, mostly from graft donor cells, collected 360 days after TCRalphabeta/CD19-depleted stem cell transplant. The receptor was derived from a boy in the first two years of life who had a stem cell transplant for SCID, so the T cells may come from the graft donor. CDR3 DNA sequence: TGTGCCAGCTCACCGGACAGCATCTACGAGCAGTACTTC. Translating gives CASSPDSIYEQYF. Supplemented by reference TRBV18 and TRBJ2-7, the full variable domain reads NAGVMQNPRHLVRRRGQEARLRCSPMKGHSHVYWYRQLPEEGLKFMVYLQKENIIDESGMPKERFSAEFPKEGPSILRIQQVVRGDSAAYFCASSPDSIYEQYFGPGTRLTVT.